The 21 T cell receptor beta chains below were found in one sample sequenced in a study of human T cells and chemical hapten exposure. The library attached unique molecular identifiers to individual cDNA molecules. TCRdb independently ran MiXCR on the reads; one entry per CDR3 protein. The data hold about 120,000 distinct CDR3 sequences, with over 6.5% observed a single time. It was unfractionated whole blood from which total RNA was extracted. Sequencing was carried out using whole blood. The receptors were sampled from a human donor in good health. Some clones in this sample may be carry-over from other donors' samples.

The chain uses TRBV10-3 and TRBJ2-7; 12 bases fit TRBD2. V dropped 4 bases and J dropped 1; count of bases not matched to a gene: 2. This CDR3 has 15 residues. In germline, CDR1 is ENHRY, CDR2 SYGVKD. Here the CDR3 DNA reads TGTGCCATCAGTGTAACTAGCGGGAGGTCCTACGAGCAGTACTTC. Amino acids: CAISVTSGRSYEQYF.

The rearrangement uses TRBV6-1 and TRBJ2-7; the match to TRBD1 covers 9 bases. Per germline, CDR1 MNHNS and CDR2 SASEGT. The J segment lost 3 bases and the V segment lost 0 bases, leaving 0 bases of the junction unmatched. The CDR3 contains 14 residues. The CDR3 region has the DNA TGTGCCAGCAGTGAAGCGACAGGGGGCTACGAGCAGTACTTC. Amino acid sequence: CASSEATGGYEQYF.

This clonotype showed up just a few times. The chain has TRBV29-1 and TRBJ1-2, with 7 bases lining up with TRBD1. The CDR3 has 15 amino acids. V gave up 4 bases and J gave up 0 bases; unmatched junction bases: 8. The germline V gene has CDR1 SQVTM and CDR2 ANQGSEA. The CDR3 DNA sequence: TGCAGCGTTGCCGCCGACAGGGAATCTAACTATGGCTACACCTTC. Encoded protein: CSVAADRESNYGYTF. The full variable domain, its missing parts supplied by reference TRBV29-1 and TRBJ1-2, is SAVISQKPSRDICQRGTSLTIQCQVDSQVTMMFWYRQQPGQSLTLIATANQGSEATYESGFVIDKFPISRPNLTFSTLTVSNMSPEDSSIYLCSVAADRESNYGYTFGSGTRLTVV.

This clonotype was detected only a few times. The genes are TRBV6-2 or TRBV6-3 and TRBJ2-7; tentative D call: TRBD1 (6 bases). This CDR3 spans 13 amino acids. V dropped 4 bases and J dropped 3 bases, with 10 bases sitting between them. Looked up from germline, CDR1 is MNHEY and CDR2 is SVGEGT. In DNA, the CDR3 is TGTGCCAGCAGTTTGACAGGTTACTACGAGCAGTACTTC. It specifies CASSLTGYYEQYF.

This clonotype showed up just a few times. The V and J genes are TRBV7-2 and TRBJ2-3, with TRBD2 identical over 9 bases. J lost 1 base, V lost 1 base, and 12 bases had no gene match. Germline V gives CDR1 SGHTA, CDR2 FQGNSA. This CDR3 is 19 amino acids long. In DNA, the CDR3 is TGTGCCAGCAGCTTAGTTGTTGGCGGGAGGGGAGACGGCACAGATACGCAGTATTTT. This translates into CASSLVVGGRGDGTDTQYF.

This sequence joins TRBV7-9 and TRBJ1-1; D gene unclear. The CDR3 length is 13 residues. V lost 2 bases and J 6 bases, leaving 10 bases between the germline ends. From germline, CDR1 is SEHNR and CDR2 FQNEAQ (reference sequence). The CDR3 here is CASSLLGVAEAFF. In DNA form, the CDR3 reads TGTGCCAGCAGCTTATTAGGCGTCGCTGAAGCTTTCTTT.

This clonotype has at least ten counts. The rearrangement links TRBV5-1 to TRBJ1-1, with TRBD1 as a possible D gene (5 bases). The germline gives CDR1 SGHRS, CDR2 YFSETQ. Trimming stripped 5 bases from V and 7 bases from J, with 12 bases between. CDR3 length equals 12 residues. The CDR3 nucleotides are TGCGCCAGCAGATTCGACAGAAATGAAGCTTTCTTT. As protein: CASRFDRNEAFF.

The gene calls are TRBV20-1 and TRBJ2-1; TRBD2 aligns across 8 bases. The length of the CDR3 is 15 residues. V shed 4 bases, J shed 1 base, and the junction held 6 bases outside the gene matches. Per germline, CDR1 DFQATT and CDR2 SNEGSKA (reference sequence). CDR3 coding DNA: TGCAGTGCTAAAGCGGCTAGCGGGTCCTACAATGAGCAGTTCTTC. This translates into CSAKAASGSYNEQFF.

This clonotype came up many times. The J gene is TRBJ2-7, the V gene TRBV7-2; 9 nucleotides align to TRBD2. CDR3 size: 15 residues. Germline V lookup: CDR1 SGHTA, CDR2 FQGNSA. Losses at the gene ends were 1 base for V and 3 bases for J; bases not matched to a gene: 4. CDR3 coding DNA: TGTGCCAGCAGCTTAGAGGCGGGAGGGTTCTACGAGCAGTACTTC. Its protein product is CASSLEAGGFYEQYF.

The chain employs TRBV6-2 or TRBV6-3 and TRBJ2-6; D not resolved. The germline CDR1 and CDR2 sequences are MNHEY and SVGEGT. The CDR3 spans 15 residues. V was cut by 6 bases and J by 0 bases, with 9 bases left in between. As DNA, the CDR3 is TGTGCCAGCAGCCGGACCCCCTCTGGGGCCAACGTCCTGACTTTC. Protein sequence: CASSRTPSGANVLTF.

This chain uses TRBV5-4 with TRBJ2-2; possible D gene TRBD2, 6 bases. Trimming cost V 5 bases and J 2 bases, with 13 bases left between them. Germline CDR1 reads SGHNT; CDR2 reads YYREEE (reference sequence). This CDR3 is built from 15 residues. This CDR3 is CASSPGETNTGELFF. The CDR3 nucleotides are TGTGCCAGCAGTCCGGGGGAGACAAACACCGGGGAGCTGTTTTTT.

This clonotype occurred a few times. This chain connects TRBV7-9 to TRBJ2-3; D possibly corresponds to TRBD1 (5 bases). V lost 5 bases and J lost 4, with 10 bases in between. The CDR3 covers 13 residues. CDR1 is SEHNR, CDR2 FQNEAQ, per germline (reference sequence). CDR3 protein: CASSPLGADTQYF. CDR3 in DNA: TGTGCCAGCAGCCCCCTAGGGGCAGATACGCAGTATTTT.

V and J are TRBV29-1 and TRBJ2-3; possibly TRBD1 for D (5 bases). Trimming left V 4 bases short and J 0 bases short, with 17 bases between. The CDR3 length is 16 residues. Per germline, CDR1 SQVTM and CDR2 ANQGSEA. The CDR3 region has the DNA TGCAGCGTTGGGACAACCCCATGGCCCAGCACAGATACGCAGTATTTT. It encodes CSVGTTPWPSTDTQYF.

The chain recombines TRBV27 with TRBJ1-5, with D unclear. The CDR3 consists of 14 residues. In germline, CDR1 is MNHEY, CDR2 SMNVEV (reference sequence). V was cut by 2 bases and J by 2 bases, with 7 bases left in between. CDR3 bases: TGTGCCAGCAGTTTAGGGTTTGGCAATCAGCCCCAGCATTTT. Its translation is CASSLGFGNQPQHF.

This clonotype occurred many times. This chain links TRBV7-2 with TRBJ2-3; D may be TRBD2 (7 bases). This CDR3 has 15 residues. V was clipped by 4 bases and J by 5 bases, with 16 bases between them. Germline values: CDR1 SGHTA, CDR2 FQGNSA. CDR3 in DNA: TGTGCCAGCAGCTGGAGGAGGGGGGGAGGAGATACGCAGTATTTT. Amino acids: CASSWRRGGGDTQYF.

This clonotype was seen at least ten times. In DNA form, the CDR3 reads TGTGCCAGCAGCCCGCTCTCCTCCTACGAGCAGTACTTC. This sequence encodes CASSPLSSYEQYF. The chain has TRBV7-9 and TRBJ2-7; D not certain. The V gene lost 5 bases and the J gene lost 0 bases, with 8 bases spanning the gap. The CDR3 totals 13 residues. The V gene's germline CDR1 is SEHNR and CDR2 FQNEAQ (reference sequence).

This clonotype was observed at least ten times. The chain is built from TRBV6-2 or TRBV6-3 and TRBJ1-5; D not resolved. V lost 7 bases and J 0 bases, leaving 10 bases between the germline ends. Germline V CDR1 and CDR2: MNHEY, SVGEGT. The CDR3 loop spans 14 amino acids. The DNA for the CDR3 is TGTGCCAGCATCCAGTCAGATAGCAATCAGCCCCAGCATTTT. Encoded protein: CASIQSDSNQPQHF.

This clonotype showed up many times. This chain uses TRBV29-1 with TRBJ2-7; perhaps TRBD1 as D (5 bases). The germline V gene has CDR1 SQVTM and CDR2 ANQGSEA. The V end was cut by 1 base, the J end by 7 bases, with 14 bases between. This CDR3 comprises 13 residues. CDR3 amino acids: CSVEGGPLREQYF. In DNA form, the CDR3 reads TGCAGCGTTGAAGGGGGCCCATTGCGAGAGCAGTACTTC.

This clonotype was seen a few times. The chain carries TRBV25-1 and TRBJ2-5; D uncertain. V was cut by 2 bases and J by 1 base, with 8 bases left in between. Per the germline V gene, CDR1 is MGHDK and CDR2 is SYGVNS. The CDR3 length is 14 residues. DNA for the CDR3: TGTGCCAGCAGTGAAAGCTGGGGCCAAGAGACCCAGTACTTC. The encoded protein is CASSESWGQETQYF.

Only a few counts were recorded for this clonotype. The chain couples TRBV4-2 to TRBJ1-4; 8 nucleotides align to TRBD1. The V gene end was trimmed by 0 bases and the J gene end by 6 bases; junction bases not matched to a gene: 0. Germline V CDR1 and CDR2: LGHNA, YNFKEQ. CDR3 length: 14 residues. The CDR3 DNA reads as TGTGCCAGCAGCCAAGACAGGGGGCATGAAAAACTGTTTTTT. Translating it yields CASSQDRGHEKLFF.

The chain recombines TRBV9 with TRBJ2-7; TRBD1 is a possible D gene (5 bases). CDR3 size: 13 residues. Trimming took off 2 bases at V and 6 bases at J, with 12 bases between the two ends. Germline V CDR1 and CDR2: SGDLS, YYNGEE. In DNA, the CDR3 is TGTGCCAGCAGCGTCTGGGGCGAAGGCGAGCAGTACTTC. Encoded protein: CASSVWGEGEQYF.